Below, 24 T cell receptor beta chains from the same sample are listed, as sequenced in a study of blood T cell repertoires in COVID-19. Here immunoSEQ multiplex PCR was the method, and the copy in TCRdb shows in-frame clones only, minus some. The sample comprises around 200,000 clones, 70% to 90% of which are singletons, and about a tenth rests with the top ten. Sequenced input: PBMCs or T cells enriched from blood (not recorded which). The receptors stem from a middle-aged man who had recovered from COVID-19.

This clone was recorded a few times. The chain couples TRBV5-1 to TRBJ1-2, with 10 bases aligning to TRBD1. V gave up 3 bases and J gave up 6 bases; unmatched junction bases: 8. Germline V gene lookup returns CDR1 SGHRS and CDR2 YFSETQ. This CDR3 contains 15 residues. The DNA for the CDR3 is TGCGCCAGCAGCTCCTCGGGGACAGGGGACAATGGCTACACCTTC. Its translation: CASSSSGTGDNGYTF.

This clone was counted between two and nine times. The chain is built from TRBV19 and TRBJ2-3; 10 positions match TRBD2. The germline V gene has CDR1 LNHDA and CDR2 SQIVND (reference sequence). The CDR3 sequence is 17 residues long. V trimming: 2 bases; J trimming: 5 bases; junction bases outside the gene matches: 10. The chain's CDR3 is CASSIRGLAGAGDTQYF. The CDR3 DNA follows: TGTGCCAGTAGTATACGAGGGCTAGCGGGGGCGGGAGATACGCAGTATTTT.

This sequence joins TRBV10-3 and TRBJ1-5; maybe TRBD1 (6 bases). From germline, CDR1 is ENHRY and CDR2 SYGVKD. Trimming pared 11 bases from V and 9 bases from J, leaving 20 bases between. The CDR3 loop spans 13 amino acids. CDR3 residues: CAARQDQTGPQHF. DNA for the CDR3: TGTGCCGCCCGACAGGACCAAACGGGGCCCCAGCATTTT.

The chain recombines TRBV18 with TRBJ1-5; D perhaps matches TRBD1 (6 bases). Germline loops: CDR1 KGHSH, CDR2 LQKENI. CDR3 length equals 13 residues. V was clipped by 3 bases and J by 6 bases, with 9 bases between them. The CDR3 spells CASSPGGLQPQHF. CDR3 nucleotides: TGTGCCAGCTCACCCGGGGGGCTTCAGCCCCAGCATTTT.

This clone was detected once. The chain uses TRBV5-5 and TRBJ1-2; D gene ambiguous. Germline CDR1 is SGHKS and CDR2 is YYEKEE (reference sequence). With 1 base removed from V and 6 bases from J, the gap between germline ends came to 10 bases. The CDR3 runs to 13 residues. CDR3 DNA: TGTGCCAGCAGCTTGAGAGGAGGGAATGGCTACACCTTC. Its translation is CASSLRGGNGYTF.

The rearrangement uses TRBV21-1 and TRBJ1-3; the table's D gene call, TRBD1, was not cross checked with the DNA. TRBV21-1 is a pseudogene locus. The CDR3 loop spans 15 amino acids. The CDR3 region is CASSSRWLSGNTIYF. In DNA, the CDR3 is TGTGCCAGCAGCTCCAGGTGGTTGTCTGGAAACACCATATATTTT.

The V call is TRBV11-3, the J call TRBJ2-7, with D tentatively TRBD1 (6 bases). V was trimmed by 0 bases and J by 7 bases, leaving 10 bases between them. This CDR3 comprises 13 residues. Per the germline V gene, CDR1 is SGHNT and CDR2 is YENEEA. DNA of the CDR3: TGTGCCAGCAGCTTAGATCGGACAGCTGAGCAGTACTTC. Residues: CASSLDRTAEQYF.

This clone was counted between two and nine times. The chain links TRBV5-6 to TRBJ2-7; 9 nucleotides line up with TRBD1. Per germline, CDR1 SGHDT and CDR2 YYEEEE. J gave up 2 bases and V 4 bases, and 10 bases lay outside the gene matches. This CDR3 region has 16 residues. CDR3 coding DNA: TGTGCCAGCAGCAACGGACAGGGGACCTTTACCTACGAGCAGTACTTC. It specifies CASSNGQGTFTYEQYF.

The chain uses TRBV29-1 and TRBJ1-2, with 10 bases matching TRBD1. The CDR3 has 13 residues. J lost 8 bases, V lost 5 bases, and 8 bases had no gene match. Germline-derived CDR1 and CDR2 are SQVTM and ANQGSEA. CDR3 nucleotides: TGCAGCGTTTCACGACAGGGGGCAGGGGGCTACACCTTC. Protein: CSVSRQGAGGYTF.

The chain joins TRBV6-5 to TRBJ2-7, with TRBD1 matching 7 bases. The CDR3 loop spans 16 amino acids. V gave up 2 bases and J gave up 4 bases; unmatched junction bases: 11. Germline V lookup: CDR1 MNHEY, CDR2 SVGAGI. The CDR3 nucleotides read TGTGCCAGCAGTTACGGCCTTACAGGGGTCGAGTACGAGCAGTACTTC. This sequence encodes CASSYGLTGVEYEQYF.

V usage is TRBV5-5 and J usage is TRBJ1-5; 7 bases align to TRBD1. V shed 4 bases and J 3 bases; nucleotides not matched to a gene: 4. This CDR3 comprises 14 residues. Germline CDR1 is SGHKS and CDR2 is YYEKEE (reference sequence). The CDR3 loop reads CASSPGQDNQPQHF. For the CDR3, the DNA is TGTGCCAGCAGCCCCGGACAGGACAATCAGCCCCAGCATTTT.

This clone was observed a handful of times. This chain uses TRBV15 with TRBJ1-5, with TRBD1 matching 7 bases. The length of the CDR3 is 16 residues. Germline V gene sequence: CDR1 LNHNV, CDR2 YYDKDF (reference sequence). V was clipped by 3 bases and J by 6 bases; unmatched bases: 11. Here the CDR3 DNA reads TGTGCCACCAGCAGGGGAGGAGGGGGCGCGTTTCAGCCCCAGCATTTT. It translates to CATSRGGGGAFQPQHF.

This sequence joins TRBV6-5 and TRBJ1-1; D is unresolved. CDR1 and CDR2 from the germline V gene are MNHEY and SVGAGI. The CDR3 spans 13 residues. V was shortened by 2 bases and J by 5 bases, with 9 bases between the two germline ends. CDR3 residues: CASSYRWETEAFF. The CDR3 DNA is TGTGCCAGCAGTTACAGGTGGGAGACTGAAGCTTTCTTT.

A few counts support this clone. The chain recombines TRBV28 with TRBJ1-3; the match to TRBD1 covers 8 bases. V lost 8 bases and J lost 2; bases outside the gene matches: 11. The CDR3 sequence is 16 residues long. CDR1 is MDHEN, CDR2 SYDVKM, per germline. The CDR3 sequence: CASALHQGAAGNTIYF. Written as DNA, the CDR3 is TGTGCCAGCGCCTTACATCAGGGGGCTGCTGGAAACACCATATATTTT.

The chain recombines TRBV20-1 with TRBJ2-1; D gene ambiguous. Trimming took 6 bases from V and 1 from J, leaving 4 bases between them. The CDR3 length is 11 residues. Germline CDR1 is DFQATT and CDR2 is SNEGSKA (reference sequence). CDR3 residues: CSARSYNEQFF. The CDR3 coding sequence is TGCAGTGCGCGGTCCTACAATGAGCAGTTCTTC.

The chain is built from TRBV27 and TRBJ1-2, with no clear D. The CDR3 is 12 residues long. Trimming removed 4 bases at V and 6 bases at J, with 9 bases between. Germline CDR1 is MNHEY and CDR2 is SMNVEV (reference sequence). CDR3 sequence reads: CASSSRGNGYTF. The CDR3 region has the DNA TGTGCCAGCAGTTCCAGAGGGAATGGCTACACCTTC.

A note on this clone: One end of the junction varies from germline; a read error may be responsible. The chain employs TRBV20-1 and TRBJ1-2, with 8 bases lining up with TRBD1. Germline V gene data show CDR1 as DFQATT and CDR2 as SNEGSKA (reference sequence). The CDR3 extends over 10 amino acids. CDR3 region: CSAWEGQAYF. The CDR3 DNA sequence: TGCAGTGCTTGGGAGGGACAGGCCTACTTC.

This chain joins TRBV5-4 and TRBJ2-7, with TRBD2 matching over 10 bases. CDR1 is SGHNT and CDR2 is YYREEE in the germline V gene (reference sequence). This CDR3 comprises 17 residues. The V and J ends lost 2 bases and 2 bases, in that order; junction bases with no gene match: 10. In DNA form, the CDR3 reads TGTGCCAGCAGCTTTTCGGGAGCGGGAGGGCCTACCTACGAGCAGTACTTC. It specifies CASSFSGAGGPTYEQYF.

The chain combines TRBV12-5 with TRBJ2-2; no reliable D call. Germline V lookup: CDR1 LGHNT, CDR2 FRNRAP. CDR3 length equals 15 residues. V lost 5 bases and J 4 bases, leaving 14 bases between the germline ends. The CDR3 region has the DNA TGTGCTAGTGGTCCGCCCACGGTGAGCACCGGGGAGCTGTTTTTT. Translation: CASGPPTVSTGELFF.

The J gene is TRBJ2-1, the V gene TRBV3-1 (or the pseudogene TRBV3-2), with 10 nucleotides matching TRBD1. CDR1 and CDR2 from the germline V gene are LGHDT and YNNKEL (reference sequence). Trimming at V came to 4 bases and at J to 12 bases, leaving 9 bases not matched to a gene. This CDR3 has 14 amino acids. The CDR3 spells CASSLVTGGGRQFF. CDR3 DNA sequence: TGTGCCAGCAGCCTCGTGACAGGGGGCGGACGGCAGTTCTTC.

V is TRBV10-1 and J is TRBJ2-2; 9 bases fit TRBD2. The CDR3 length is 17 residues. V shed 6 bases and J 7 bases; nucleotides not matched to a gene: 15. The germline V gene has CDR1 WNHNN and CDR2 SYGVQD (reference sequence). CDR3 in amino acids: CASSPALGGGASGELFF. In DNA form, the CDR3 reads TGCGCCAGCAGCCCCGCACTAGGCGGGGGGGCCAGCGGGGAGCTGTTTTTT.

The sample holds a few counts of this clone. The V gene is TRBV27, the J gene TRBJ1-5; D remains unclear. V lost 4 bases, J lost 0 bases, and 10 bases lay in between. The germline gives CDR1 MNHEY, CDR2 SMNVEV (reference sequence). This CDR3 comprises 15 residues. The CDR3 nucleotides are TGTGCCAGCAGTTCGGAGGCATATAGCAATCAGCCCCAGCATTTT. Protein product: CASSSEAYSNQPQHF.

J is TRBJ1-2 and V is TRBV7-2; perhaps TRBD1 as D (6 bases). V lost 3 bases, J lost 8 bases, and 25 bases lay in between. The CDR3 contains 17 residues. Germline V CDR1 and CDR2: SGHTA, FQGNSA. The CDR3 bases are TGTGCCAGCAGCTTTGGGGCAGGGGAAAGTTTAAGTTCGGGCTACACCTTC. This codes for CASSFGAGESLSSGYTF.

This clone was counted between two and nine times. This chain connects TRBV27 to TRBJ1-6; a weak D match, TRBD1 (5 bases). The CDR3 length is 15 residues. Germline CDR1 and CDR2: MNHEY and SMNVEV (reference sequence). V was cut by 0 bases and J by 8 bases, with 11 bases left in between. CDR3 DNA sequence: TGTGCCAGCAGTTTATCTCCGGGGGGATATTCACCCCTCCACTTT. This encodes CASSLSPGGYSPLHF.